What follows describes a single TCR beta chain. The assay was immunoSEQ multiplex PCR, and TCRdb's table has in-frame clones only and misses some. The sample carries over 10,000 clones, 75% to 95% recorded once. The CDR3 totals 17 residues. The V and J ends lost 3 bases and 1 base respectively, with 19 bases between them. Germline V gene sequence: CDR1 GTSNPN, CDR2 SVGIG (reference sequence). The data were obtained in a study of T cell clonotyping in hematopoietic cell transplantation. The rearrangement joins TRBV30 to TRBJ2-1; no reliable D call. Material for sequencing was peripheral blood mononuclear cells. The TCR comes from a woman between 45 and 60 years old in good health. Some clones in this sample may be carry-over from other donors' samples. The CDR3 nucleotides are TGTGCCTGGAGCCGAAATAGACTCAAAAAATCCTACAATGAGCAGTTCTTC. Its translation: CAWSRNRLKKSYNEQFF.